The rows below give T cell receptor beta chains drawn from one sample of a study of OX40 agonist ivuxolimab in advanced cancers. The method was immunoSEQ multiplex PCR; TCRdb's version includes in-frame clones alone and lacks a portion of them. The profile shows under 85,000 clones, roughly 85% of them singletons. This sample comprised CD4+ or CD8+ T cells sorted from blood, obtained in a trial of the OX40 agonist ivuxolimab. These receptors originate from an adult with an advanced solid tumor such as melanoma, head and neck, liver or kidney cancer. CDR3s include the opening cysteine and the closing phenylalanine or tryptophan. D genes are given only for firm matches. The listing skips clone size in some rows; elsewhere it reads once, few, many or a size class.

clone_size,j_call,v_call,d_call,cdr3_nt,cdr3_aa
.,TRBJ2-7,TRBV18,.,TGTGCCAGCTCCCGGCCGATGTCACCCTACGAGCAGTACTTC,CASSRPMSPYEQYF
.,TRBJ1-1,TRBV5-1,.,TGCGCCAGCAGGCTGGACACTGAAGCTTTCTTT,CASRLDTEAFF
once,TRBJ1-2,TRBV6-1,.,TGTGCCAGCAGCTTCCTAACCCACTATGGCTACACCTTC,CASSFLTHYGYTF
.,TRBJ2-7,TRBV16,.,TGTGCCAGCAGCCAATCGCATTTGCCGGGCGAGCAGTACTTC,CASSQSHLPGEQYF
once,TRBJ2-3,TRBV5-8,.,TGTGCCAGCAGCTTCGGGTTTGGACAGCTCACAGATACGCAGTATTTT,CASSFGFGQLTDTQYF
.,TRBJ1-1,TRBV28,TRBD1,TGTGCCAGCAGTTTATACCGGGACAGGAATGAAGCTTTCTTT,CASSLYRDRNEAFF
few,TRBJ2-4,TRBV15,TRBD2,TGTGCCACCAGCAGAATATTGAGCGGGGGGAGGAACATTCAGTACTTC,CATSRILSGGRNIQYF
.,TRBJ1-5,TRBV28,TRBD1,TGTGCCAGCACAATCCCAGGGGGCGGCCAGCATTTT,CASTIPGGGQHF
.,TRBJ2-5,TRBV19,TRBD1,TGTGCCAGTAGTGCCTTGACAGGGCCCGAGGCGACCCAGTACTTC,CASSALTGPEATQYF
.,TRBJ1-5,TRBV28,TRBD1,TGTGCCAGCAGTCCGACCTTTACAGGGGAGGATCAGCCCCAGCATTTT,CASSPTFTGEDQPQHF
.,TRBJ2-6,TRBV11-2,TRBD2,TGTGCCAGCACAGCTACGGGACTACAATCTGGGGCCAACGTCCTGACTTTC,CASTATGLQSGANVLTF
.,TRBJ1-1,TRBV6-1,.,TGTGCCAGCAGCCGCCCGGGACGGAAGAACACTGAAGCTTTCTTT,CASSRPGRKNTEAFF
.,TRBJ2-3,TRBV7-9,TRBD2,TGTGCCAGCAGCTTAGGCCAAGCGGGGGAGCGCACAGATACGCAGTATTTT,CASSLGQAGERTDTQYF
few,TRBJ2-7,TRBV5-1,.,TGCGCCAGCAGCTTGGGGGGTAACTACGAGCAGTACTTC,CASSLGGNYEQYF
.,TRBJ2-5,TRBV2,TRBD2,TGTGCCAGCAGTCGGACTAGCGGAAAAGAGACCCAGTACTTC,CASSRTSGKETQYF
.,TRBJ1-1,TRBV28,.,TGTGCCAGCAAGCGGGTTAGGGGCTACACTGAAGCTTTCTTT,CASKRVRGYTEAFF
few,TRBJ2-5,TRBV14,.,TGTGCCAGCAGCCAAGTTCCCCCCGGGAGTTTCCAAGAGACCCAGTACTTC,CASSQVPPGSFQETQYF
.,TRBJ2-1,TRBV7-9,TRBD2,TGTGCCAGCAGCTTGGCCCTCAGCGGGGTCGATGAGCAGTTCTTC,CASSLALSGVDEQFF
.,TRBJ2-3,TRBV5-6,TRBD1,TGTGCCAGCAGCCTTCCGGGACAGGCCACAGATACGCAGTATTTT,CASSLPGQATDTQYF